A selection of T cell receptor beta chains follows, all from one sample in a study of T cell responses to AZD1222 COVID-19 vaccine. Measured with immunoSEQ multiplex PCR; TCRdb has only the in-frame clones, and not every one. Of about 67,000 clones listed, around 80% are singletons. Sequencing was performed on peripheral blood, taken on day 0 of AZD1222 vaccination. Every receptor here comes from an adult in good health. CDR3s include the opening cysteine and the closing phenylalanine or tryptophan. A D gene is named only where the DNA matches it firmly. Clone size is given for some rows only: seen once, a few or many times, or a class if the clone is expanded.

d_call j_call v_call clone_size cdr3_aa cdr3_nt
TRBD2 TRBJ2-2 TRBV19 - CASKLASGGNTGELFF TGTGCCAGTAAGCTCGCTAGCGGGGGGAACACCGGGGAGCTGTTTTTT
- TRBJ1-1 TRBV7-2 - CASSLDGFQGGAFF TGTGCCAGCAGCTTAGACGGTTTTCAGGGAGGAGCTTTCTTT
- TRBJ1-6 TRBV28 - CASSPEQHSPLHF TGTGCCAGCAGTCCCGAGCAACATTCACCCCTCCACTTT
- TRBJ2-7 TRBV27 - CASSSTVEQYF TGTGCCAGCAGTTCAACAGTGGAGCAGTACTTC
- TRBJ1-5 TRBV12-3/TRBV12-4 - CASSSKERQPQHF TGTGCCAGCAGTTCTAAGGAGAGACAGCCCCAGCATTTT
- TRBJ1-1 TRBV19 - CASSISRGNTEAFF TGTGCCAGTAGTATTAGTAGGGGGAACACTGAAGCTTTCTTT
TRBD1 TRBJ1-5 TRBV9 - CASSVGSGTGSQPQHF TGTGCCAGCAGCGTAGGTAGTGGGACAGGGTCTCAGCCCCAGCATTTT
TRBD1 TRBJ2-2 TRBV5-1 - CATKRPGQGFGELFF TGCGCCACAAAGAGACCGGGACAGGGCTTCGGGGAGCTGTTTTTT
TRBD2 TRBJ2-1 TRBV9 - CASSVEGLAGDEQFF TGTGCCAGCAGCGTAGAAGGACTAGCGGGAGACGAGCAGTTCTTC
TRBD1 TRBJ2-6 TRBV7-2 - CASSLVIGQGASGANVLTF TGTGCCAGCAGCTTAGTAATAGGACAGGGGGCATCCGGGGCCAACGTCCTGACTTTC
- TRBJ1-5 TRBV28 - CASRTTYNQPQHF TGTGCCAGCAGGACGACATACAACCAGCCCCAGCATTTT
- TRBJ1-2 TRBV15 - CATSRDLVGYGYTF TGTGCCACCAGCAGAGATTTAGTGGGGTATGGCTACACCTTC
- TRBJ1-2 TRBV12-3/TRBV12-4 - CASSLSGNYGYTF TGTGCCAGCAGTTTATCCGGGAACTATGGCTACACCTTC
TRBD1 TRBJ1-2 TRBV19 - CASKTRQGIYGYTF TGTGCCAGTAAAACCAGACAGGGGATCTATGGCTACACCTTC
- TRBJ2-1 TRBV4-3 - CASSHPQSNSYNEQFF TGCGCCAGCAGCCACCCACAGAGCAACTCCTACAATGAGCAGTTCTTC
- TRBJ2-7 TRBV27 - CASSLAGPNYEQYF TGTGCCAGCAGTTTAGCAGGGCCCAACTACGAGCAGTACTTC
- TRBJ2-7 TRBV7-2 - CASSRSYEQYF TGTGCCAGCAGCCGGTCCTACGAGCAGTACTTC
- TRBJ2-2 TRBV9 - CASSADLNTGELFF TGTGCCAGCAGCGCCGACCTGAACACCGGGGAGCTGTTTTTT
TRBD2 TRBJ2-1 TRBV7-2 - CASSLSGSGGNDEQFF TGTGCCAGCAGCCTGTCGGGTAGCGGGGGGAATGATGAGCAGTTCTTC
TRBD1 TRBJ2-4 TRBV14 - CASSPGQGIAKNIQYF TGTGCCAGCAGCCCAGGACAGGGAATAGCCAAAAACATTCAGTACTTC
TRBD2 TRBJ2-1 TRBV7-2 - CASRWTSGYEQFF TGTGCCAGCAGATGGACTAGCGGGTATGAGCAGTTCTTC
- TRBJ2-7 TRBV7-9 - CASSFSAVGPTYEQYF TGTGCCAGCAGCTTCAGCGCAGTTGGTCCGACCTACGAGCAGTACTTC
TRBD1 TRBJ1-2 TRBV6-2/TRBV6-3 - CASSTGQLSGYTF TGTGCCAGCAGTACGGGACAGTTGAGTGGCTACACCTTC
TRBD1 TRBJ1-2 TRBV7-3 - CASSRLTLTGIGYTF TGTGCCAGCAGCCGGTTAACACTGACAGGGATTGGCTACACCTTC
- TRBJ1-1 TRBV19 - CASGPSYGYSMNTEAFF TGTGCCAGTGGCCCGTCATATGGTTACAGTATGAACACTGAAGCTTTCTTT
- TRBJ2-3 TRBV5-1 - CASSSRGAAGTDTQYF TGCGCCAGCAGCTCGAGGGGGGCAGCCGGCACAGATACGCAGTATTTT
- TRBJ2-7 TRBV6-5 - CASNLGELDEQYF TGTGCCAGCAACTTGGGGGAACTGGACGAGCAGTACTTC
- TRBJ1-5 TRBV7-9 - CASGPRGPQHF TGTGCCAGCGGCCCCCGGGGGCCCCAGCATTTT
- TRBJ1-1 TRBV19 - CASKLYSQMNTEAFF TGTGCCAGTAAACTGTACAGCCAAATGAACACTGAAGCTTTCTTT
- TRBJ1-5 TRBV24-1 - CATSDLNTIQPQHF TGTGCCACCAGTGATTTGAATACAATTCAGCCCCAGCATTTT
TRBD2 TRBJ2-2 TRBV2 few CASSWRERIGELFF TGTGCCAGCAGCTGGCGGGAGAGGATCGGGGAGCTGTTTTTT
TRBD1 TRBJ2-1 TRBV28 - CASSKPTGVAEQFF TGTGCCAGCAGTAAACCGACAGGGGTTGCTGAGCAGTTCTTC
- TRBJ1-4 TRBV7-9 once CASSSPTEPGDEKLFF TGTGCCAGCAGCTCGCCGACAGAGCCGGGTGATGAAAAACTGTTTTTT
TRBD2 TRBJ2-2 TRBV11-2 - CASSQGRERTGELFF TGTGCCAGCTCCCAAGGGCGGGAGAGAACCGGGGAGCTGTTTTTT
- TRBJ2-7 TRBV27 - CASSLTGRVGEQYF TGTGCCAGCAGTTTGACCGGGAGAGTAGGCGAGCAGTACTTC
TRBD2 TRBJ2-3 TRBV10-3 - CASRGGGTDTQYF TGTGCCTCCCGTGGGGGGGGCACAGATACGCAGTATTTT